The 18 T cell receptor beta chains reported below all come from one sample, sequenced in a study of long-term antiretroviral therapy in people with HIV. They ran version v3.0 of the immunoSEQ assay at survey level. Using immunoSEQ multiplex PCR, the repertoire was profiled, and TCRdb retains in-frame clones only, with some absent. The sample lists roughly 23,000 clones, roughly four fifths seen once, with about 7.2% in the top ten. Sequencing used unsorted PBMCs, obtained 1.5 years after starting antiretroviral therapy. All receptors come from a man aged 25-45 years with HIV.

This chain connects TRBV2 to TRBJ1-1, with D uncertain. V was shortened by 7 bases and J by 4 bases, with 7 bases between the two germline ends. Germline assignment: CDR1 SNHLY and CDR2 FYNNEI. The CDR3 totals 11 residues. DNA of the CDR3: TGTGCCAGCATTCGGGGCACTGAAGCTTTCTTT. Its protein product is CASIRGTEAFF.

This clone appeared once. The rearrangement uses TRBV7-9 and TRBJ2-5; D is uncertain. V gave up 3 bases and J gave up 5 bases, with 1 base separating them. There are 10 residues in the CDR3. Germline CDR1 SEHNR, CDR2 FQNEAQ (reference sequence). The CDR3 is CASSLETQYF. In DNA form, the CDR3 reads TGTGCCAGCAGCTTGGAGACCCAGTACTTC.

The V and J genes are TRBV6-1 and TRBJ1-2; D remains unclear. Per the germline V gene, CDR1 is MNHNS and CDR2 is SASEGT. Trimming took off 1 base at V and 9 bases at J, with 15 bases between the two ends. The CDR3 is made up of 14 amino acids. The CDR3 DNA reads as TGTGCCAGCAGTGAAGTAGTCCGAACGGGGAGCTACACCTTC. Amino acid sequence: CASSEVVRTGSYTF.

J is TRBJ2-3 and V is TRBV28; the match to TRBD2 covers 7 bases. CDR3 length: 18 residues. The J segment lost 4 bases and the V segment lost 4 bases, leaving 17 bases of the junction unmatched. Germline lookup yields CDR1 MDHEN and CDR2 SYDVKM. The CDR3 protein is CASSWGDEAGKSADTQYF. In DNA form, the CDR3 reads TGTGCCAGCAGTTGGGGGGACGAAGCGGGAAAGTCTGCAGATACGCAGTATTTT.

CDR3 sequence: CASSQESTAYEQYF. DNA of the CDR3: TGCGCCAGCAGCCAAGAATCAACAGCTTACGAGCAGTACTTC. The chain combines TRBV4-3 with TRBJ2-7; D ambiguous. Germline lookup yields CDR1 LGHNA and CDR2 YSLEER. Trimming took 0 bases from V and 4 from J, leaving 10 bases between them. The CDR3 totals 14 residues.

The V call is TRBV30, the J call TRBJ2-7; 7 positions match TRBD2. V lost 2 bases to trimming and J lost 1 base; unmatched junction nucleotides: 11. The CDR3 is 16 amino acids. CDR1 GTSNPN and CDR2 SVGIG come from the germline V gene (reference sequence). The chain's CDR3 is CAWSPLGGGGSYEQYF. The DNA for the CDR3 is TGTGCCTGGAGTCCCCTGGGGGGGGGTGGTTCCTACGAGCAGTACTTC.

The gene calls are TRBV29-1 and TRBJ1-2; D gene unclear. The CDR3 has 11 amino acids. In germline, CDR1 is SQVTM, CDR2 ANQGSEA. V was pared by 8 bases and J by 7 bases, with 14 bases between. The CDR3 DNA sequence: TGCAGCACCCAGGAGGCTCTTGGCTACACCTTC. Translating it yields CSTQEALGYTF.

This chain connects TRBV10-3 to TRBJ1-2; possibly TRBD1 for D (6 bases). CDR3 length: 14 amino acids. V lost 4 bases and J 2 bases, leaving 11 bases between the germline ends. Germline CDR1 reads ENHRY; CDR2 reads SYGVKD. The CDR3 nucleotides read TGTGCCATCAGTGGAACAACAGGGAACTATGGCTACACCTTC. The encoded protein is CAISGTTGNYGYTF.

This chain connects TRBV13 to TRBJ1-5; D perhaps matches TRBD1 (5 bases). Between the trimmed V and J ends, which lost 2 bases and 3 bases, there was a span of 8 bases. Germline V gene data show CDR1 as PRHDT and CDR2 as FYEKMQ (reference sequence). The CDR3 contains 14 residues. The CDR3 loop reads CASSLQGSNQPQHF. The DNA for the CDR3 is TGTGCCAGCAGCTTACAGGGTTCCAATCAGCCCCAGCATTTT.

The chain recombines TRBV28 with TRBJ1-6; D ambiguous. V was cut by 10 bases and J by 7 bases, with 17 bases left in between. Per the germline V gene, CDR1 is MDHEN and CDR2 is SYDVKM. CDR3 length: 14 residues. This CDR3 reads CATLIGVWNSPLHF. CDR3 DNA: TGTGCCACTCTGATAGGAGTTTGGAATTCACCCCTCCACTTT.

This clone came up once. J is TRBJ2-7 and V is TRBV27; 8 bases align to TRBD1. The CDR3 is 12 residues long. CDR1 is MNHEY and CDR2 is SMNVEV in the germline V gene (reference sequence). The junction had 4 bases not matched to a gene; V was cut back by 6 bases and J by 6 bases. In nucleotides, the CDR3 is TGTGCCAGCAGCAGGACAGGGAGCGAGCAGTACTTC. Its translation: CASSRTGSEQYF.

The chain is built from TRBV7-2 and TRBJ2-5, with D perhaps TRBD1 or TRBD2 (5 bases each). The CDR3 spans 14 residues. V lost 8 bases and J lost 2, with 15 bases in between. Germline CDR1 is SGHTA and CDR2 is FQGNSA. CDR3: CASVRDGTQETQYF. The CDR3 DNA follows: TGTGCCAGCGTTCGGGACGGAACACAAGAGACCCAGTACTTC. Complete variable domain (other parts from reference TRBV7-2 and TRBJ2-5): GAGVSQSPSNKVTEKGKDVELRCDPISGHTALYWYRQSLGQGLEFLIYFQGNSAPDKSGLPSDRFSAERTGGSVSTLTIQRTQQEDSAVYLCASVRDGTQETQYFGPGTRLLVL.

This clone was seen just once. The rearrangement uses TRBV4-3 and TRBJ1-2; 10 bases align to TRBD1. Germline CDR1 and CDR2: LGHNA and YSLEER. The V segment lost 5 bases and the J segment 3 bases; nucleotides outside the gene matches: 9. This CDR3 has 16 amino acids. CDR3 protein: CASSEDFGTGDYGYTF. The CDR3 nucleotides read TGCGCCAGCAGCGAGGATTTCGGGACAGGGGACTATGGCTACACCTTC.

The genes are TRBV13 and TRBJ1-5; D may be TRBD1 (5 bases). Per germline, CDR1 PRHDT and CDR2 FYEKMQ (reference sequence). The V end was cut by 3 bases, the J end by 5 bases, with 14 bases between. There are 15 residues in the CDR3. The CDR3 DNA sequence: TGTGCCAGCAGCTTGTCGTGGAGGGGCGATCAGCCCCAGCATTTT. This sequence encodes CASSLSWRGDQPQHF.

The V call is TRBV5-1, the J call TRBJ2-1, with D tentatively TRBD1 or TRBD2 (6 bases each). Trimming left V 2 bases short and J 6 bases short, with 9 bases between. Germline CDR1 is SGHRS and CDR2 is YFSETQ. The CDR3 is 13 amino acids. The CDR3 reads CASSLGGFNEQFF. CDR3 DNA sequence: TGCGCCAGCAGCTTAGGGGGGTTCAATGAGCAGTTCTTC.

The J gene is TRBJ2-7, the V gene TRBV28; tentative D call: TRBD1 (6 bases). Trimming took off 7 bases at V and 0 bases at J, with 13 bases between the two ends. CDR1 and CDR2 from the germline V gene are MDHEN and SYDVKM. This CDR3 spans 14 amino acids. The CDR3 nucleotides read TGTGCCAGCACTCCTCGGGACAACTCCTACGAGCAGTACTTC. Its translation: CASTPRDNSYEQYF.

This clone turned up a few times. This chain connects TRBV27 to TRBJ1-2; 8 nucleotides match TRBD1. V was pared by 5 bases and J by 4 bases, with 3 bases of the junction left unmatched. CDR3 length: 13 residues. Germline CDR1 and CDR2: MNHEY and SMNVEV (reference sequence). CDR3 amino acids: CASSLGQGYGYTF. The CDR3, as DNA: TGTGCCAGCAGTCTTGGACAGGGCTATGGCTACACCTTC.

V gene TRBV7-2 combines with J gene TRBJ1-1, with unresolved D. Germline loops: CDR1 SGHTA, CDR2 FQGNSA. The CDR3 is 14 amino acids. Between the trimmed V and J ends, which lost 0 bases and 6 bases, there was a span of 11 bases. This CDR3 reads CASSLAGGSAEAFF. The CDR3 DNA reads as TGTGCCAGCAGCTTAGCGGGAGGTTCCGCTGAAGCTTTCTTT. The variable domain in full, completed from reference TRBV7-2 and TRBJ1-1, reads GAGVSQSPSNKVTEKGKDVELRCDPISGHTALYWYRQSLGQGLEFLIYFQGNSAPDKSGLPSDRFSAERTGGSVSTLTIQRTQQEDSAVYLCASSLAGGSAEAFFGQGTRLTVV.